The clone carrying this TCR beta chain has a count of ten or more. The antigen is not known. Germline V gene lookup returns CDR1 SGHRS and CDR2 YFSETQ. CDR3 length: 13 amino acids. Trimming shortened V by 3 bases and J by 5 bases, and 9 bases separated the two germline ends. The sorted Tregs were CD4+CD25+CD127-/low cells. Study-wide results and limits: The TCR gene usage of tumor memory CD4+ T cells clustered together with blood and lymph node memory CD4+ cells and with lymph node naive CD4+ cells. Tumor-infiltrating Treg TCR alpha and beta sequences overlapped most with tumor naive CD4+ T cells, then blood naive. The larger-cohort validation was restricted to a single TCR beta V-J rearrangement rather than whole repertoires.

Constant-region reverse primers amplified full-length variable regions, followed by semi-nested Nested Universal Primer A PCR. TCRdb independently ran MiXCR on the 5' RACE reads; one entry per CDR3 protein. Here the sample spans 10,000 to 13,000 distinct CDR3 sequences, 17% being singletons. What was sequenced was Tregs sorted from a lymph node. The chain has TRBV5-1 and TRBJ2-1; no firm D call. The TCR comes from a female donor with breast cancer. The CDR3 is CASSSTPNNEQFF. CDR3 nucleotides: TGCGCCAGCAGCTCGACTCCGAACAATGAGCAGTTCTTC. Supplemented by reference TRBV5-1 and TRBJ2-1, the full variable domain reads KAGVTQTPRYLIKTRGQQVTLSCSPISGHRSVSWYQQTPGQGLQFLFEYFSETQRNKGNFPGRFSGRQFSNSRSEMNVSTLELGDSALYLCASSSTPNNEQFFGPGTRLTVL.